Sequencing of this T cell receptor beta chain was carried out in a study of OX40 agonist ivuxolimab in advanced cancers. Overall study: Mean age approximately 59 years, range about 23 to 85; approximately 80% male.

With 0 bases removed from V and 7 bases from J, the gap between germline ends came to 18 bases. The CDR3 has 16 residues. CDR1 and CDR2 (germline): MRHNA, SNTAGT. Patients were excluded for autoimmune disease history or systemic immunosuppression. With baseline, cycle 4 day 1, and cycle 7 day 1 as timepoints, blood was sampled. Here immunoSEQ multiplex PCR was the method, and the copy in TCRdb shows in-frame clones only, minus some. The sample includes about 73,000 clones, around 88% of them seen just once. Source: CD4+ or CD8+ T cells sorted from blood, taken in a trial of the OX40 agonist ivuxolimab. The receptor comes from an adult with an advanced solid tumor such as melanoma, head and neck, liver or kidney cancer. The chain joins TRBV6-4 to TRBJ1-2; D not certain. For the CDR3, the DNA is TGTGCCAGCAGTGACTCATCCGGTCCGGAGCGAGGTGGCTACACCTTC. It yields the protein CASSDSSGPERGGYTF.